What follows are 8 T cell receptor beta chains derived from one specimen sequenced in a study of cytomegalovirus exposure and HLA in healthy donors. Method: immunoSEQ multiplex PCR; TCRdb's copy keeps in-frame clones and lacks some. The sample consists of approximately 280,000 clones, roughly 90% of them appearing once. Sequencing was done on a sample of PBMCs. These receptors were taken from a young woman in good health and CMV-seronegative.

The CDR3 DNA follows: TGCGCCAGCTCTGACCCGTCGGGTACGGAGGAGCAGTACTTC. This sequence encodes CASSDPSGTEEQYF. The rearrangement links TRBV5-1 to TRBJ2-7; no clear D gene. This CDR3 is 14 amino acids long. V lost 7 bases to trimming and J lost 7 bases, with 21 bases between them. In germline, CDR1 is SGHRS, CDR2 YFSETQ.

This chain links TRBV28 with TRBJ2-7, with D hard to call. V shed 2 bases and J shed 7 bases, with 9 bases lying between them. The CDR3 is made up of 12 amino acids. The germline V gene has CDR1 MDHEN and CDR2 SYDVKM. This CDR3 is CASSLAGEEQYF. As DNA, the CDR3 is TGTGCCAGCAGTTTAGCTGGTGAGGAGCAGTACTTC.

The gene calls are TRBV27 and TRBJ2-7, with TRBD2 identical over 10 bases. The CDR3 totals 16 residues. V lost 7 bases and J lost 1; bases outside the gene matches: 10. CDR1 and CDR2 from the germline V gene are MNHEY and SMNVEV (reference sequence). Written as DNA, the CDR3 is TGTGCCAGCACCCCAACAGGGACTAGCGTTTCCTACGAGCAGTACTTC. Its translation: CASTPTGTSVSYEQYF.

The chain employs TRBV9 and TRBJ2-7; 9 nucleotides agree with TRBD1. J was trimmed by 5 bases and V by 3 bases; bases with no gene match: 12. This CDR3 comprises 16 residues. Germline V gives CDR1 SGDLS, CDR2 YYNGEE. The CDR3 region is CASSGPTGQGTNEQYF. CDR3 bases: TGTGCCAGCAGCGGTCCTACAGGACAGGGGACCAACGAGCAGTACTTC.

The chain combines TRBV25-1 with TRBJ2-5; 10 bases agree with TRBD2. In germline, CDR1 is MGHDK, CDR2 SYGVNS. CDR3 length: 16 amino acids. V was pared by 4 bases and J by 5 bases, with 10 bases of the junction left unmatched. Here the CDR3 DNA reads TGTGCCAGCAGTGTAGAACTAGCGGGATCGGTGGAGACCCAGTACTTC. It is translated as CASSVELAGSVETQYF. Complete variable domain (other parts from reference TRBV25-1 and TRBJ2-5): EADIYQTPRYLVIGTGKKITLECSQTMGHDKMYWYQQDPGMELHLIHYSYGVNSTEKGDLSSESTVSRIRTEHFPLTLESARPSHTSQYLCASSVELAGSVETQYFGPGTRLLVL.

This chain connects TRBV5-6 to TRBJ1-1, with 8 bases identical to TRBD1. The CDR3 is 18 amino acids. Looked up from germline, CDR1 is SGHDT and CDR2 is YYEEEE. V lost 6 bases, J lost 2 bases, and 18 bases stayed unmatched. This CDR3 is CASNPMVTTGAGNTEAFF. The DNA for the CDR3 is TGTGCCAGCAACCCGATGGTAACGACAGGGGCCGGTAACACTGAAGCTTTCTTT. The full variable domain, completed using reference TRBV5-6 and TRBJ1-1, is DAGVTQSPTHLIKTRGQQVTLRCSPKSGHDTVSWYQQALGQGPQFIFQYYEEEERQRGNFPDRFSGHQFPNYSSELNVNALLLGDSALYLCASNPMVTTGAGNTEAFFGQGTRLTVV.

The chain recombines TRBV7-6 with TRBJ2-1, with D unclear. Trimming took 1 base from V and 7 from J, leaving 14 bases between them. Per the germline V gene, CDR1 is SGHVS and CDR2 is FNYEAQ. The CDR3 totals 15 residues. The CDR3 spells CASSLDARLANEQFF. CDR3 bases: TGTGCCAGCAGCTTAGATGCTAGATTGGCAAATGAGCAGTTCTTC.

This clone was counted a few times. V usage is TRBV5-1 and J usage is TRBJ2-3, with 7 bases matching TRBD1. CDR3 length equals 15 residues. Germline CDR1 is SGHRS and CDR2 is YFSETQ. V dropped 4 bases and J dropped 1; count of bases not matched to a gene: 6. CDR3 residues: CASSNRGDGTDTQYF. The CDR3 coding sequence is TGCGCCAGCAGCAACAGGGGTGATGGCACAGATACGCAGTATTTT.